These 29 T cell receptor beta chains were sequenced from one sample in a study of OX40 agonist ivuxolimab in advanced cancers. Libraries were prepared by immunoSEQ multiplex PCR; TCRdb keeps only in-frame clonotypes and omits some of them. The data contain 100,000 or so clones, approximately 95% of them seen just once; the ten biggest clones take up around 2%. This specimen consisted of CD4+ or CD8+ T cells sorted from blood, obtained in a trial of the OX40 agonist ivuxolimab. These receptors all come from an adult with an advanced solid tumor such as melanoma, head and neck, liver or kidney cancer.

The chain links TRBV12-5 to TRBJ1-1; TRBD1 aligns across 7 bases. This CDR3 contains 15 residues. Germline loops: CDR1 LGHNT, CDR2 FRNRAP. After removal of 1 base from V and 2 bases from J, the junction contained 4 bases not matched to a gene. The CDR3 DNA sequence: TGTGCTAGTGGTTTGGGGACAGGCTACAACACTGAAGCTTTCTTT. It yields the protein CASGLGTGYNTEAFF.

The rearrangement links TRBV19 to TRBJ2-1, with 8 bases matching TRBD1. Per the germline V gene, CDR1 is LNHDA and CDR2 is SQIVND (reference sequence). V gave up 5 bases and J gave up 7 bases; unmatched junction bases: 7. CDR3 length: 14 residues. The CDR3 sequence: CASSHTGGLNEQFF. The CDR3 DNA sequence: TGTGCCAGTAGTCATACAGGGGGGTTAAATGAGCAGTTCTTC.

This clone was observed once. The gene calls are TRBV6-5 and TRBJ2-1, with TRBD2 matching 13 bases. This CDR3 is built from 15 residues. After removal of 6 bases from V and 7 bases from J, the junction contained 6 bases not matched to a gene. Germline V lookup: CDR1 MNHEY, CDR2 SVGAGI. Here the CDR3 reads CASRETSGGANEQFF. CDR3 coding DNA: TGTGCCAGCAGGGAAACTAGCGGGGGGGCGAATGAGCAGTTCTTC.

V gene TRBV15 combines with J gene TRBJ1-2; D gene ambiguous. Germline CDR1 reads LNHNV; CDR2 reads YYDKDF (reference sequence). The CDR3 length is 13 residues. Trimming took 2 bases from V and 7 from J, leaving 11 bases between them. CDR3 loop: CATSRFPGAGYTF. Here the CDR3 DNA reads TGTGCCACCAGCAGATTCCCGGGAGCTGGCTACACCTTC.

The chain combines TRBV7-9 with TRBJ1-5; 12 bases align to TRBD1. CDR1 and CDR2 (germline): SEHNR, FQNEAQ (reference sequence). CDR3 length: 14 residues. With V trimmed by 5 bases and J by 6 bases, 2 bases remained unmatched. CDR3 DNA sequence: TGTGCCAGCAGCGGGACAGGGGGCATTCAGCCCCAGCATTTT. Residues: CASSGTGGIQPQHF. The complete variable domain, with remaining parts taken from reference TRBV7-9 and TRBJ1-5, reads DTGVSQNPRHKITKRGQNVTFRCDPISEHNRLYWYRQTLGQGPEFLTYFQNEAQLEKSRLLSDRFSAERPKGSFSTLEIQRTEQGDSAMYLCASSGTGGIQPQHFGDGTRLSIL.

This clone has just one count. The chain employs TRBV5-4 and TRBJ1-2, with 8 bases identical to TRBD1. Germline V gene sequence: CDR1 SGHNT, CDR2 YYREEE (reference sequence). Germline trimming cut 4 bases from V and 8 bases from J; bases unmatched to any gene: 13. CDR3 length: 15 residues. The CDR3 protein is CASSRPGQGPEGYTF. In DNA, the CDR3 is TGTGCCAGCAGCCGCCCCGGACAGGGCCCGGAGGGCTACACCTTC.

J is TRBJ1-1 and V is TRBV19; the D gene is possibly TRBD1 (5 bases). Germline CDR1 and CDR2: LNHDA and SQIVND (reference sequence). The ends were cut back, 6 bases at V and 9 bases at J, with 11 bases in the middle. This CDR3 has 11 amino acids. The CDR3 nucleotides read TGTGCCAGTAGCCTCGGGGCCCAAGCTTTCTTT. This translates into CASSLGAQAFF. Full variable domain (missing parts from reference TRBV19 and TRBJ1-1): DGGITQSPKYLFRKEGQNVTLSCEQNLNHDAMYWYRQDPGQGLRLIYYSQIVNDFQKGDIAEGYSVSREKKESFPLTVTSAQKNPTAFYLCASSLGAQAFFGQGTRLTVV.

V is TRBV6-1 and J is TRBJ1-4, with 7 bases aligning to TRBD1. In germline, CDR1 is MNHNS, CDR2 SASEGT. The CDR3 is made up of 14 amino acids. Unmatched junction bases numbered 4, after V lost 1 base and J lost 8 bases. CDR3 region: CASSEGQGEEKLFF. For the CDR3, the DNA is TGTGCCAGCAGTGAAGGGCAGGGGGAAGAAAAACTGTTTTTT.

The chain employs TRBV11-2 and TRBJ2-7, with 10 bases matching TRBD2. The CDR3 contains 14 residues. Looked up from germline, CDR1 is SGHAT and CDR2 is FQNNGV. The trim removed 4 bases at V and 3 bases at J, leaving 3 bases unmatched. CDR3 DNA: TGTGCCAGCAGCTACGGGACTAGCGACTACGAGCAGTACTTC. Translated: CASSYGTSDYEQYF.

The genes are TRBV28 and TRBJ1-1; D gene ambiguous. CDR3 size: 16 residues. V shed 5 bases and J shed 6 bases, with 22 bases lying between them. Germline V gene sequence: CDR1 MDHEN, CDR2 SYDVKM. The CDR3 coding sequence is TGTGCCAGCAGTCCCTCTAGTGGCGCCCCGAGGGCTGAAGCTTTCTTT. Translated, it gives CASSPSSGAPRAEAFF.

This clone has more than one count but fewer than ten. The chain has TRBV7-8 and TRBJ2-3, with a tentative D call TRBD2 (6 bases). Trimming stripped 2 bases from V and 1 base from J, with 19 bases between. Germline CDR1 SGHVS, CDR2 FQNEAQ. The CDR3 length is 18 residues. CDR3 residues: CASSLSQGGVEGTDTQYF. The CDR3 bases are TGTGCCAGCAGCTTAAGTCAAGGAGGGGTTGAGGGCACAGATACGCAGTATTTT.

The chain has TRBV5-6 and TRBJ2-6, with D unclear. The V gene lost 2 bases and the J gene lost 2 bases, with 8 bases spanning the gap. This CDR3 spans 15 amino acids. Germline V gives CDR1 SGHDT, CDR2 YYEEEE. The chain's CDR3 is CASSLEGPGANVLTF. For the CDR3, the DNA is TGTGCCAGCAGCTTAGAAGGCCCTGGGGCCAACGTCCTGACTTTC. The complete variable domain, with remaining parts taken from reference TRBV5-6 and TRBJ2-6, reads DAGVTQSPTHLIKTRGQQVTLRCSPKSGHDTVSWYQQALGQGPQFIFQYYEEEERQRGNFPDRFSGHQFPNYSSELNVNALLLGDSALYLCASSLEGPGANVLTFGAGSRLTVL.

This clone was counted a single time. The chain uses TRBV14 and TRBJ2-1, with D maybe TRBD2 (6 bases). With 4 bases removed from V and 0 bases from J, the gap between germline ends came to 13 bases. CDR3 length equals 16 residues. Germline CDR1 is SGHDN and CDR2 is FVKESK. The CDR3 loop reads CASSRGISGSYNEQFF. For the CDR3, the DNA is TGTGCCAGCAGCCGGGGAATTAGCGGCTCCTACAATGAGCAGTTCTTC. The entire variable domain, with the rest obtained from reference TRBV14 and TRBJ2-1, is as follows: EAGVTQFPSHSVIEKGQTVTLRCDPISGHDNLYWYRRVMGKEIKFLLHFVKESKQDESGMPNNRFLAERTGGTYSTLKVQPAELEDSGVYFCASSRGISGSYNEQFFGPGTRLTVL.

The genes are TRBV19 and TRBJ2-7; the match to TRBD1 covers 10 bases. The CDR3 has 14 residues. Germline CDR1 LNHDA, CDR2 SQIVND (reference sequence). Unmatched junction bases numbered 4, after V lost 4 bases and J lost 4 bases. The CDR3 protein is CASSTTGGRYEQYF. For the CDR3, the DNA is TGTGCCAGTAGTACGACAGGGGGCAGGTACGAGCAGTACTTC.

The CDR3 DNA reads as TGTGCCAGCAGCTTAGTTCCACTAGCGAAGGACAGCTCCTACAATGAGCAGTTCTTC. It encodes CASSLVPLAKDSSYNEQFF. The chain uses TRBV11-2 and TRBJ2-1, with a weak D call TRBD2 (7 bases). Trimming pared 1 base from V and 0 bases from J, leaving 19 bases between. Germline CDR1 and CDR2: SGHAT and FQNNGV. This CDR3 contains 19 residues. The full variable domain, in which reference TRBV11-2 and TRBJ2-1 provide the parts outside the CDR3, is EAGVAQSPRYKIIEKRQSVAFWCNPISGHATLYWYQQILGQGPKLLIQFQNNGVVDDSQLPKDRFSAERLKGVDSTLKIQPAKLEDSAVYLCASSLVPLAKDSSYNEQFFGPGTRLTVL.

This clone was detected a few times. The chain couples TRBV9 to TRBJ2-3; 8 nucleotides align to TRBD2. Germline lookup yields CDR1 SGDLS and CDR2 YYNGEE. The V gene end was trimmed by 0 bases and the J gene end by 2 bases; junction bases not matched to a gene: 2. The CDR3 contains 15 residues. CDR3 sequence: CASSVAGGPTDTQYF. CDR3 coding DNA: TGTGCCAGCAGCGTAGCGGGAGGGCCCACAGATACGCAGTATTTT.

This chain joins TRBV6-1 and TRBJ1-5, with D unresolved. CDR3 length: 13 amino acids. From germline, CDR1 is MNHNS and CDR2 SASEGT. The ends were cut back, 0 bases at V and 3 bases at J, with 3 bases in the middle. The CDR3 loop is CASSEAVNQPQHF. For the CDR3, the DNA is TGTGCCAGCAGTGAAGCCGTCAATCAGCCCCAGCATTTT.

This clone was counted between two and nine times. DNA of the CDR3: TGTGCCAGCAGCCCCCGGGGGGGGTTCACATATGGCTACACCTTC. It yields the protein CASSPRGGFTYGYTF. The V call is TRBV25-1, the J call TRBJ1-2; tentatively, D is TRBD1 (5 bases). Germline CDR1 reads MGHDK; CDR2 reads SYGVNS. The CDR3 is made up of 15 amino acids. Trimming cost V 6 bases and J 5 bases, with 19 bases left between them.

The V call is TRBV6-1, the J call TRBJ2-7; D might be TRBD1 (5 bases). Deletions cut 3 bases from V and 3 bases from J, with 9 bases between. Germline CDR1 reads MNHNS; CDR2 reads SASEGT. CDR3 length: 13 amino acids. The CDR3 spells CASSDGHHYEQYF. DNA of the CDR3: TGTGCCAGCAGTGACGGACATCACTACGAGCAGTACTTC.

This chain joins TRBV5-6 and TRBJ2-2, with D possibly TRBD2 on 6 matching bases. Germline assignment: CDR1 SGHDT and CDR2 YYEEEE. The CDR3 sequence is 13 residues long. With 4 bases removed from V and 4 bases from J, the gap between germline ends came to 8 bases. The CDR3, as DNA: TGTGCCAGCAGCCCGACTAGCACCGGGGAGCTGTTTTTT. Protein sequence: CASSPTSTGELFF.

The gene calls are TRBV27 and TRBJ2-7; TRBD1 is a possible D gene (6 bases). V was cut by 5 bases and J by 4 bases, with 21 bases left in between. CDR1 MNHEY and CDR2 SMNVEV come from the germline V gene (reference sequence). The CDR3 has 16 amino acids. CDR3: CASSTQGHNVFYEQYF. In DNA form, the CDR3 reads TGTGCCAGCAGTACCCAGGGACATAACGTTTTTTACGAGCAGTACTTC.

J is TRBJ2-3 and V is TRBV5-6; D might be TRBD2 (6 bases). The CDR3 sequence is 16 residues long. Trimming left V 2 bases short and J 1 base short, with 14 bases between. Germline V gene sequence: CDR1 SGHDT, CDR2 YYEEEE. CDR3 sequence reads: CASSFGLPGGTDTQYF. Written as DNA, the CDR3 is TGTGCCAGCAGCTTCGGACTCCCGGGGGGCACAGATACGCAGTATTTT.

V gene TRBV4-1 combines with J gene TRBJ1-1; tentatively, D is TRBD1 (5 bases). This CDR3 comprises 12 residues. Germline CDR1 MGHRA, CDR2 YSYEKL. Trimming shortened V by 0 bases and J by 8 bases, and 7 bases separated the two germline ends. CDR3 sequence: CASSQDWGEAFF. CDR3 bases: TGCGCCAGCAGCCAAGATTGGGGGGAAGCTTTCTTT.

The V gene is TRBV27, the J gene TRBJ1-6; no definite D call. V was shortened by 2 bases and J by 10 bases, with 6 bases between the two germline ends. The CDR3 loop spans 12 amino acids. In germline, CDR1 is MNHEY, CDR2 SMNVEV (reference sequence). The CDR3 DNA reads TGTGCCAGCAGTTTACCGGGATCACCCCTCCACTTT. Encoded protein: CASSLPGSPLHF.

J is TRBJ1-2 and V is TRBV5-1; 8 bases are a match to TRBD1. V was clipped by 0 bases and J by 12 bases; unmatched bases: 7. CDR3 size: 13 residues. The germline gives CDR1 SGHRS, CDR2 YFSETQ. DNA for the CDR3: TGCGCCAGCAGCTTGGAACCGACAGGGGAACACACCTTC. This encodes CASSLEPTGEHTF.

The J gene is TRBJ2-7, the V gene TRBV4-3; D may be TRBD2 (6 bases). The germline V gene encodes CDR1 LGHNA and CDR2 YSLEER. This CDR3 region has 15 residues. The V end lost 0 bases, the J end lost 3 bases, and 12 bases lay between the germline ends. The CDR3 loop reads CASSQETRGSYEQYF. The CDR3 DNA is TGCGCCAGCAGCCAAGAAACTCGGGGGAGCTACGAGCAGTACTTC.

J is TRBJ1-3 and V is TRBV7-9; no reliable D call. Germline V gene lookup returns CDR1 SEHNR and CDR2 FQNEAQ (reference sequence). Trimming removed 3 bases at V and 0 bases at J, with 15 bases between. The CDR3 runs to 17 residues. CDR3 sequence: CASSFLETLSSGNTIYF. As DNA, the CDR3 is TGTGCCAGCAGCTTCCTTGAGACACTCAGCTCTGGAAACACCATATATTTT.

This chain joins TRBV5-1 and TRBJ2-1; D gene unclear. This CDR3 is built from 15 residues. From germline, CDR1 is SGHRS and CDR2 YFSETQ. V was shortened by 3 bases and J by 0 bases, with 10 bases between the two germline ends. CDR3 DNA: TGCGCCAGCAGCTCGGCCCCCAGCTCCTACAATGAGCAGTTCTTC. Its translation: CASSSAPSSYNEQFF.

J is TRBJ1-5 and V is TRBV27, with 9 bases matching TRBD1. CDR3 length: 14 amino acids. Germline assignment: CDR1 MNHEY and CDR2 SMNVEV (reference sequence). With 6 bases clipped from V and 7 bases from J, the junction kept 7 bases outside the gene matches. In DNA, the CDR3 is TGTGCCAGCAGGTTAACAGGGGGCGGACAGCCCCAGCATTTT. Amino acids: CASRLTGGGQPQHF.